The entry below gives a single T cell receptor beta chain sequence along with its context. The entry originates in a study of shared clonotypes between healthy human individuals. The authors ran the assay at deep level. How the authors handled the data: ImmunoSEQ supplied junction-only sequences lacking quality scores, so filtering was different. Assay: immunoSEQ multiplex PCR; the TCRdb copy retains only in-frame clones and omits some. That table gives V, J and clone size, and the DNA gave D and trimming. The data show just over 2,000,000 clones, with 85% to 95% seen just once and 0.1% to 0.15% held by the top ten. Germline V lookup: CDR1 ENHRY, CDR2 SYGVKD. CDR3 size: 14 residues. Trimming shortened V by 4 bases and J by 4 bases, and 13 bases separated the two germline ends.

The sequenced sample was naive CD4+ T cells sorted from blood. The subset denotes: CD45RA+ positively selected. V is TRBV10-3 and J is TRBJ1-1; D remains ambiguous. This TCR came from a man younger than 35 in good health. The CDR3 spells CAISGPLAGTEAFF. CDR3 bases: TGTGCCATCAGTGGCCCGTTGGCAGGCACTGAAGCTTTCTTT.